This TCR beta chain was sequenced during a study of blood T cells in healthy people across ages. The amount of total RNA extracted per sample was at least 5.5 micrograms. There are 16 residues in the CDR3. CDR1 is MNHEY and CDR2 is SMNVEV in the germline V gene (reference sequence). Trimming shortened V by 5 bases and J by 10 bases, and 24 bases separated the two germline ends. For the second PCR, which ran for roughly 7 to 11 cycles, a sample-barcoded 5' primer and a J-beta primer mix were used. The template-switch adaptor was a 5' adaptor with 12 random nucleotides. It tagged each cDNA molecule. TCRdb itself ran the 5' RACE reads through MiXCR, one entry per CDR3 protein. The sample records hundreds of thousands of distinct CDR3 sequences, 45% to 50% being singletons.

The receptor was isolated from a woman aged 55-75 years in good health. The V gene is TRBV27, the J gene TRBJ2-1, with D possibly called TRBD1 or TRBD2 (7 bases each). Sequencing was done on a sample of blood. The CDR3 loop is CASSPSSKHRGGEQFF. The CDR3 DNA reads as TGTGCCAGCAGTCCCTCGAGCAAACACAGGGGAGGGGAGCAGTTCTTC.